A single sample is the source of the 29 T cell receptor beta chains below, sequenced in a study of cytotoxic CD8 clonotypes in ibrutinib-treated CLL. Clones were sequenced by immunoSEQ multiplex PCR, and TCRdb holds only the in-frame ones, with some missing. The sample has 76,000 or so clones, roughly 83% seen once; the top ten hold less than 45%. This sample comprised PBMCs, obtained after 24 months of ibrutinib treatment. The receptors stem from a human donor with chronic lymphocytic leukemia.

The chain couples TRBV27 to TRBJ1-2; TRBD1 aligns across 8 bases. The trim removed 3 bases at V and 5 bases at J, leaving 11 bases unmatched. CDR3 size: 16 residues. Germline assignment: CDR1 MNHEY and CDR2 SMNVEV (reference sequence). The CDR3 DNA reads as TGTGCCAGCAGTTTTTTAACACAGGGGGTACATTATGGCTACACCTTC. Translated: CASSFLTQGVHYGYTF.

This chain uses TRBV7-2 with TRBJ1-5; no reliable D call. The CDR3 has 14 amino acids. The germline gives CDR1 SGHTA, CDR2 FQGNSA. V was trimmed by 1 base and J by 4 bases, leaving 8 bases between them. CDR3 coding DNA: TGTGCCAGCAGCTTAGGGAGTGGGAATCAGCCCCAGCATTTT. Amino acids: CASSLGSGNQPQHF. Drawing the rest from reference TRBV7-2 and TRBJ1-5, the complete variable domain is GAGVSQSPSNKVTEKGKDVELRCDPISGHTALYWYRQSLGQGLEFLIYFQGNSAPDKSGLPSDRFSAERTGGSVSTLTIQRTQQEDSAVYLCASSLGSGNQPQHFGDGTRLSIL.

The gene calls are TRBV5-4 and TRBJ1-6; possibly TRBD1 for D (5 bases). The CDR3 has 14 residues. V dropped 0 bases and J dropped 10 bases, with 11 bases sitting between them. Germline V gives CDR1 SGHNT, CDR2 YYREEE (reference sequence). CDR3 in amino acids: CASSLGEGLSPLHF. In nucleotides, the CDR3 is TGTGCCAGCAGCTTGGGTGAGGGACTGTCACCCCTCCACTTT.

In its sample, this clone was seen a few times. The rearrangement uses TRBV5-4 and TRBJ2-5; 9 positions match TRBD1. V lost 0 bases to trimming and J lost 4 bases; unmatched junction nucleotides: 7. CDR1 and CDR2 (germline): SGHNT, YYREEE (reference sequence). This CDR3 has 16 amino acids. CDR3 coding DNA: TGTGCCAGCAGCTTGGGACAGGGGGGGGGAACAGAGACCCAGTACTTC. It translates to CASSLGQGGGTETQYF.

The chain carries TRBV7-6 and TRBJ2-3; 7 bases match TRBD2. Trimming removed 5 bases from V and 5 bases from J; junction bases left unmatched: 19. This CDR3 has 18 residues. Germline V CDR1 and CDR2: SGHVS, FNYEAQ. The CDR3 region is CASSRGVIAGVGGDTQYF. CDR3 DNA: TGTGCCAGCAGCCGCGGGGTAATCGCGGGAGTGGGAGGAGATACGCAGTATTTT.

This chain uses TRBV7-2 with TRBJ2-2; 10 bases are a match to TRBD2. The CDR3 runs 15 residues. Trimming at V came to 4 bases and at J to 2 bases, leaving 1 base not matched to a gene. Germline V gene sequence: CDR1 SGHTA, CDR2 FQGNSA. The CDR3 sequence is CASSWTSGNTGELFF. Here the CDR3 DNA reads TGTGCCAGCAGCTGGACTAGCGGAAACACCGGGGAGCTGTTTTTT.

V usage is TRBV4-2 and J usage is TRBJ2-2; 11 nucleotides match TRBD2. V trimming: 0 bases; J trimming: 4 bases; junction bases outside the gene matches: 4. The CDR3 contains 17 residues. CDR1 is LGHNA and CDR2 is YNFKEQ in the germline V gene. The DNA of the CDR3 is TGTGCCAGCAGCCAAGATGCTAGCGGGAGGTTCACCGGGGAGCTGTTTTTT. As protein: CASSQDASGRFTGELFF.

The chain combines TRBV6-5 with TRBJ1-2; TRBD1 is a possible D gene (5 bases). The germline V gene has CDR1 MNHEY and CDR2 SVGAGI. V was pared by 9 bases and J by 6 bases, with 17 bases between. The CDR3 length is 13 residues. CDR3 amino acids: CARTGRTENGYTF. DNA of the CDR3: TGTGCCAGGACGGGGCGGACGGAGAATGGCTACACCTTC.

The chain carries TRBV28 and TRBJ2-2; 7 nucleotides agree with TRBD2. Unmatched junction bases numbered 4, after V lost 2 bases and J lost 1 base. The CDR3 sequence is 16 residues long. The germline V gene encodes CDR1 MDHEN and CDR2 SYDVKM. The CDR3 region has the DNA TGTGCCAGCAGTTTAATTGCGGGAGTGAACACCGGGGAGCTGTTTTTT. Translation: CASSLIAGVNTGELFF. The variable domain in full, with the rest retrieved from reference TRBV28 and TRBJ2-2, is DVKVTQSSRYLVKRTGEKVFLECVQDMDHENMFWYRQDPGLGLRLIYFSYDVKMKEKGDIPEGYSVSREKKERFSLILESASTNQTSMYLCASSLIAGVNTGELFFGEGSRLTVL.

V usage is TRBV18 and J usage is TRBJ2-5; no firm D call. V was shortened by 2 bases and J by 1 base, with 5 bases between the two germline ends. This CDR3 is 13 amino acids long. Looked up from germline, CDR1 is KGHSH and CDR2 is LQKENI. The CDR3 loop is CASSPYVQETQYF. The CDR3 DNA sequence: TGTGCCAGCTCACCATACGTCCAAGAGACCCAGTACTTC.

V is TRBV5-1 and J is TRBJ2-5; TRBD2 agrees at 10 bases. The CDR3 contains 15 residues. The germline V gene has CDR1 SGHRS and CDR2 YFSETQ. V shed 3 bases and J 5 bases; nucleotides not matched to a gene: 7. The CDR3 region has the DNA TGCGCCAGCAGCTCCCGGAGCGGGAGGGAGGAGACCCAGTACTTC. As protein: CASSSRSGREETQYF. Looking up the rest from reference TRBV5-1 and TRBJ2-5 gives the full variable domain: KAGVTQTPRYLIKTRGQQVTLSCSPISGHRSVSWYQQTPGQGLQFLFEYFSETQRNKGNFPGRFSGRQFSNSRSEMNVSTLELGDSALYLCASSSRSGREETQYFGPGTRLLVL.

This chain links TRBV6-5 with TRBJ1-1; D not resolved. CDR1 MNHEY and CDR2 SVGAGI come from the germline V gene. CDR3 length: 13 amino acids. Trimming shortened V by 3 bases and J by 3 bases, and 8 bases separated the two germline ends. The CDR3 sequence is CASSYTRDTEAFF. In DNA form, the CDR3 reads TGTGCCAGCAGTTATACGAGGGACACTGAAGCTTTCTTT.

The rearrangement links TRBV30 to TRBJ2-5, with TRBD2 identical over 7 bases. The germline CDR1 and CDR2 sequences are GTSNPN and SVGIG (reference sequence). The CDR3 loop spans 14 amino acids. The V gene end was trimmed by 4 bases and the J gene end by 4 bases; junction bases not matched to a gene: 9. As DNA, the CDR3 is TGTGCCTGGAATAGTGGGAGGGATAGAGAGACCCAGTACTTC. Its translation is CAWNSGRDRETQYF.

The V call is TRBV2, the J call TRBJ1-1; D is unclear. Germline CDR1 reads SNHLY; CDR2 reads FYNNEI. Trimming took 4 bases from V and 3 from J, leaving 9 bases between them. The CDR3 contains 13 residues. The CDR3 bases are TGTGCCAGCAGTGGGGTTGGGGACACTGAAGCTTTCTTT. It codes for CASSGVGDTEAFF.

V and J are TRBV6-5 and TRBJ2-5; 9 positions agree with TRBD1. CDR1 MNHEY and CDR2 SVGAGI come from the germline V gene. The CDR3 sequence is 14 residues long. V gave up 0 bases and J gave up 4 bases; unmatched junction bases: 0. The CDR3 protein is CASSYSDRGETQYF. The CDR3, as DNA: TGTGCCAGCAGTTACTCGGACAGGGGAGAGACCCAGTACTTC.

The V and J genes are TRBV6-1 and TRBJ2-2; D is possibly TRBD1 or TRBD2 (6 bases each). This CDR3 has 15 amino acids. The ends were cut back, 2 bases at V and 1 base at J, with 8 bases in the middle. The germline gives CDR1 MNHNS, CDR2 SASEGT. The CDR3 sequence is CASSERGLNTGELFF. Written as DNA, the CDR3 is TGTGCCAGCAGTGAACGGGGGCTGAACACCGGGGAGCTGTTTTTT.

The rearrangement links TRBV5-1 to TRBJ2-7; 7 nucleotides align to TRBD1. CDR1 is SGHRS and CDR2 is YFSETQ in the germline V gene. J lost 3 bases, V lost 0 bases, and 3 bases had no gene match. The CDR3 runs to 14 residues. The CDR3 is CASSLDRGRYEQYF. The DNA for the CDR3 is TGCGCCAGCAGCTTGGACAGGGGCCGCTACGAGCAGTACTTC.

The CDR3 sequence: CASSLNWVSSYEQYF. Here the CDR3 DNA reads TGTGCCAGCAGCTTAAATTGGGTTAGCTCCTACGAGCAGTACTTC. This chain uses TRBV7-2 with TRBJ2-7; D unclear. This CDR3 comprises 15 residues. In germline, CDR1 is SGHTA, CDR2 FQGNSA. V gave up 2 bases and J gave up 0 bases, with 11 bases separating them. The full variable domain, its missing parts supplied by reference TRBV7-2 and TRBJ2-7, is GAGVSQSPSNKVTEKGKDVELRCDPISGHTALYWYRQSLGQGLEFLIYFQGNSAPDKSGLPSDRFSAERTGGSVSTLTIQRTQQEDSAVYLCASSLNWVSSYEQYFGPGTRLTVT.

V gene TRBV19 combines with J gene TRBJ1-1; 8 bases fit TRBD1. Germline CDR1 LNHDA, CDR2 SQIVND (reference sequence). The CDR3 has 16 residues. With 5 bases clipped from V and 0 bases from J, the junction kept 8 bases outside the gene matches. The DNA of the CDR3 is TGTGCCAGTAGTCGGACTGGACAGGGACTGAACACTGAAGCTTTCTTT. Amino acids: CASSRTGQGLNTEAFF.

In DNA, the CDR3 is TGTGCCAGCAGCTTAGACCAGGGGAACGGCGGCTACACCTTC. This sequence encodes CASSLDQGNGGYTF. The rearrangement links TRBV11-2 to TRBJ1-2, with D maybe TRBD1 (6 bases). The CDR3 loop spans 14 amino acids. Per germline, CDR1 SGHAT and CDR2 FQNNGV. V lost 0 bases and J 8 bases, leaving 13 bases between the germline ends.

This chain joins TRBV6-1 and TRBJ2-3; D ambiguous. V lost 5 bases and J lost 4, with 7 bases in between. Per germline, CDR1 MNHNS and CDR2 SASEGT. This CDR3 has 12 amino acids. CDR3 DNA sequence: TGTGCCAGCAGTCTGATCTCAGATACGCAGTATTTT. Translated, it gives CASSLISDTQYF.

With regard to this clone: The same CDR3 can be traced to other DNA sequences in this sample. For the CDR3, the DNA is TGTGCCAGCAGTCTCAATGAAAAACTGTTTTTT. It translates to CASSLNEKLFF. This chain uses TRBV28 with TRBJ1-4, with D unclear. The CDR3 has 11 amino acids. Germline CDR1 reads MDHEN; CDR2 reads SYDVKM. V dropped 5 bases and J dropped 5 bases, with 3 bases sitting between them.

The chain combines TRBV6-5 with TRBJ2-7, with 13 bases identical to TRBD2. The junction had 3 bases not matched to a gene; V was cut back by 5 bases and J by 2 bases. The CDR3 consists of 15 residues. Germline assignment: CDR1 MNHEY and CDR2 SVGAGI. The CDR3 region has the DNA TGTGCCAGCAGTACCGGGACTAGCGGGACCTACGAGCAGTACTTC. Translated: CASSTGTSGTYEQYF.

The rearrangement links TRBV5-4 to TRBJ2-6; D remains unclear. Trimming removed 5 bases at V and 3 bases at J, with 12 bases between. Looked up from germline, CDR1 is SGHNT and CDR2 is YYREEE (reference sequence). This CDR3 spans 15 amino acids. As DNA, the CDR3 is TGTGCCAGCAGTGATCGGTCGGGTGGGGCCAACGTCCTGACTTTC. This sequence encodes CASSDRSGGANVLTF. Full variable domain (rest looked up from reference TRBV5-4 and TRBJ2-6): ETGVTQSPTHLIKTRGQQVTLRCSSQSGHNTVSWYQQALGQGPQFIFQYYREEENGRGNFPPRFSGLQFPNYSSELNVNALELDDSALYLCASSDRSGGANVLTFGAGSRLTVL.

V usage is TRBV7-8 and J usage is TRBJ2-3; 8 bases map to TRBD2. The CDR3 has 19 residues. Germline-derived CDR1 and CDR2 are SGHVS and FQNEAQ. V was pared by 5 bases and J by 4 bases, with 20 bases of the junction left unmatched. The CDR3 reads CASSHGRGGGTPGADTQYF. In DNA form, the CDR3 reads TGTGCCAGCAGCCACGGGAGGGGCGGGGGGACTCCTGGCGCAGATACGCAGTATTTT.

In this sample, this clone turned up a few times. The chain uses TRBV6-5 and TRBJ2-7; maybe TRBD1 (6 bases). CDR1 MNHEY and CDR2 SVGAGI come from the germline V gene. The CDR3 contains 13 residues. V gave up 10 bases and J gave up 2 bases, with 15 bases separating them. The CDR3: CATTQQGTYEQYF. In DNA form, the CDR3 reads TGTGCCACAACCCAACAGGGAACCTACGAGCAGTACTTC.

The gene calls are TRBV19 and TRBJ2-5, with a possible D match to TRBD2 (5 bases). CDR1 and CDR2 from the germline V gene are LNHDA and SQIVND (reference sequence). The CDR3 contains 14 residues. The V end was cut by 3 bases, the J end by 7 bases, with 15 bases between. Here the CDR3 reads CASSILTSRGTQYF. The CDR3 DNA is TGTGCCAGTAGTATCCTAACTAGTCGCGGGACCCAGTACTTC.

This chain links TRBV9 with TRBJ2-7, with D possibly being TRBD1 or TRBD2 (7 bases each). This CDR3 contains 15 residues. Germline assignment: CDR1 SGDLS and CDR2 YYNGEE. V lost 4 bases and J 6 bases, leaving 20 bases between the germline ends. The CDR3 nucleotides read TGTGCCAGCAGCCAGTTCGGGGAGGGGGCCGGCGAGCAGTACTTC. Its protein product is CASSQFGEGAGEQYF.

The rearrangement joins TRBV7-8 to TRBJ2-7; D unresolved. V was pared by 5 bases and J by 0 bases, with 8 bases between. The CDR3 sequence is 13 residues long. Germline V CDR1 and CDR2: SGHVS, FQNEAQ. CDR3 loop: CASSLGFSYEQYF. The CDR3 DNA follows: TGTGCCAGCAGCCTCGGGTTCTCCTACGAGCAGTACTTC.